This T cell receptor beta chain emerged from a study of OX40 agonist ivuxolimab in advanced cancers. Sequenced by immunoSEQ multiplex PCR; TCRdb stores in-frame clones only, minus some. Found here are around 14,000 clones, 70% of them singletons; the top ten hold over 30%. CDR3 length: 13 amino acids. Trimming stripped 1 base from V and 7 bases from J, with 12 bases between. Germline loops: CDR1 SGDLS, CDR2 YYNGEE. The chain links TRBV9 to TRBJ2-7, with D maybe TRBD1 (7 bases). This TCR was recovered from an adult with an advanced solid tumor such as melanoma, head and neck, liver or kidney cancer. The material was CD4+ or CD8+ T cells sorted from blood, obtained in a trial of the OX40 agonist ivuxolimab. The DNA of the CDR3 is TGTGCCAGCAGCGTATACAGGGGAGGAGAGCAGTACTTC. It translates to CASSVYRGGEQYF.